This TCR beta chain was sequenced for a study of cytomegalovirus exposure and HLA in healthy donors. Study-wide points: In vitro data verified a few CMV-associated chains as specific for CMV antigens.

CDR1 and CDR2 from the germline V gene are MNHNY and SVGAGI (reference sequence). Trimming removed 2 bases from V and 6 bases from J, with 11 bases in between. The CDR3 length is 13 residues. The PCR made use of 60 Vbeta and 13 Jbeta primers. Original processing notes: As a later analysis found, there were 70 million to 100 million unique TCR beta chains, of which approximately 10 million were shared. Generated by immunoSEQ multiplex PCR, the TCRdb table keeps only in-frame clones and is missing some. V, J and clone size reflect that table, while D and trimming were determined from the DNA. This table has roughly 180,000 clones, 9.5% appearing once. Note on this clone: The target antigen is unknown.

V usage is TRBV6-6 and J usage is TRBJ2-7, with D maybe TRBD1 (5 bases). Sequences were obtained from PBMCs. The source is a woman in her 30s in good health and CMV-seropositive. DNA for the CDR3: TGTGCCAGCAGTTACCAGGGTGTCGCCGAGCAGTACTTC. Amino acid sequence: CASSYQGVAEQYF.